This T cell receptor beta chain appears in the sequencing data of a study of T cell responses to AZD1222 COVID-19 vaccine. Broader study findings: Baseline seropositivity characterized only a handful of AZD1222 recipients.

CDR1 LGHNA and CDR2 YNFKEQ come from the germline V gene. CDR3 length: 17 residues. The V gene end was trimmed by 0 bases and the J gene end by 5 bases; junction bases not matched to a gene: 9. Here immunoSEQ multiplex PCR was the method, and the copy in TCRdb shows in-frame clones only, minus some. This table holds about 170,000 clones, just over 90% found once. Regarding this clone: Its specificity is not known.

The material was peripheral blood, obtained on day 0 of AZD1222 vaccination. This sequence joins TRBV4-2 and TRBJ2-5; the match to TRBD2 covers 10 bases. This receptor was identified in an adult in good health. CDR3 bases: TGTGCCAGCAGCCAAGATGGAGCGGGAGGGCCTGATGAGACCCAGTACTTC. Protein product: CASSQDGAGGPDETQYF.